The TCR beta chain described here comes from a study of shared clonotypes between healthy human individuals. Study-wide results and caveats: The study found lower generation probabilities in non-shared clonotypes than in those shared by all four donors. What limited the represented genetic and exposure-history diversity was the small number of donors.

Details on this clone: What it binds is not known.

Sequencing used immunoSEQ multiplex PCR; TCRdb keeps in-frame clones, though not all of them. In the table there are approximately 1,500,000 clones, approximately 97% of which are singletons. CDR3 length equals 18 residues. V shed 1 base, J shed 4 bases, and the junction held 10 bases outside the gene matches. Per germline, CDR1 SGDLS and CDR2 YYNGEE. Sequencing was performed on naive CD4+ T cells sorted from blood. As to subset: CD45RA+ positively selected. The chain carries TRBV9 and TRBJ2-3, with 12 positions matching TRBD2. This clonotype was sampled from a man younger than 40 in good health. The CDR3 DNA sequence: TGTGCCAGCAGCGTACCCCCTAGACTAGCGGGAGCCCCAGATACGCAGTATTTT. This encodes CASSVPPRLAGAPDTQYF.